This T cell receptor beta chain is from a study of T cell responses to AZD1222 COVID-19 vaccine. Assay: immunoSEQ multiplex PCR; the TCRdb copy retains only in-frame clones and omits some. The sample consists of approximately 150,000 clones, roughly 92% of them appearing once. This clone has just one count. Its target is unknown. Study-wide results and limits: Regions 160-218 and 743-854 dominated among vaccine-associated CD4 TCRs spanning spike. Breadth and depth of Spike-specific TCRs rose after two AZD1222 doses. In the spike-specific TCR repertoire, nearly half reportedly target unmutated variant regions. Seropositivity was recorded at baseline in only five to seven AZD1222 recipients.

The source of this sequence is an adult in good health. Specimen: peripheral blood, collected on day 0 of AZD1222 vaccination.

CDR3: CASSYRLRGTEAFF. CDR3 nucleotide sequence: TGTGCCAGTAGTTATCGTCTTAGGGGCACTGAAGCTTTCTTT. This chain links TRBV19 with TRBJ1-1, with TRBD1 as a possible D gene (5 bases). V lost 5 bases and J 4 bases, leaving 14 bases between the germline ends. Per germline, CDR1 LNHDA and CDR2 SQIVND (reference sequence). CDR3 size: 14 residues. The full variable domain, rest sourced from reference TRBV19 and TRBJ1-1, is DGGITQSPKYLFRKEGQNVTLSCEQNLNHDAMYWYRQDPGQGLRLIYYSQIVNDFQKGDIAEGYSVSREKKESFPLTVTSAQKNPTAFYLCASSYRLRGTEAFFGQGTRLTVV.